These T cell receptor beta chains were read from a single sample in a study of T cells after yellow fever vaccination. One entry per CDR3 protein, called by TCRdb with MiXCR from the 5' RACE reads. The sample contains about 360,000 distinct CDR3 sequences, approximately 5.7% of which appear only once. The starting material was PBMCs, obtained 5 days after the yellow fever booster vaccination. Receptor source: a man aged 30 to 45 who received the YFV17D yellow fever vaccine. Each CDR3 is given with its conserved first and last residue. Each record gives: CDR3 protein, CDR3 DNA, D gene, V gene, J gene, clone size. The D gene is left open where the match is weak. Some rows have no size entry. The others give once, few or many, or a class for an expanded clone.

CDR3aa: CASSPVPLTGTNTEAFF
CDR3nt: TGTGCCAGCTCACCAGTTCCCTTGACAGGGACGAACACTGAAGCTTTCTTT
d_gene: TRBD1
v_gene: TRBV18
j_gene: TRBJ1-1
abundance: few

CDR3aa: CAISESQAGGDEQYF
CDR3nt: TGTGCCATCAGTGAGTCTCAAGCGGGAGGTGACGAGCAGTACTTC
d_gene: TRBD2
v_gene: TRBV10-3
j_gene: TRBJ2-7
abundance: many

CDR3aa: CASSSDRAGANVLTF
CDR3nt: TGTGCCAGCAGTTCCGACAGGGCTGGGGCCAACGTCCTGACTTTC
d_gene: TRBD1
v_gene: TRBV6-5
j_gene: TRBJ2-6
abundance: -

CDR3aa: CASSQDKGQGPHEQYF
CDR3nt: TGTGCCAGCAGCCAAGATAAAGGACAGGGGCCCCACGAGCAGTACTTC
d_gene: TRBD1
v_gene: TRBV4-2
j_gene: TRBJ2-7
abundance: -

CDR3aa: CSVRGTGRGTDTQYF
CDR3nt: TGCAGCGTCCGCGGGACAGGTCGTGGCACAGATACGCAGTATTTT
d_gene: TRBD1
v_gene: TRBV29-1
j_gene: TRBJ2-3
abundance: -

CDR3aa: CSALLAGGYEQYF
CDR3nt: TGCAGTGCCCTACTAGCGGGAGGGTACGAGCAGTACTTC
d_gene: TRBD2
v_gene: TRBV20-1
j_gene: TRBJ2-7
abundance: few

CDR3aa: CASSRPSGRALTQYF
CDR3nt: TGTGCCAGCAGCCGGCCAAGCGGGAGGGCCCTTACGCAGTATTTT
d_gene: TRBD2
v_gene: TRBV7-2
j_gene: TRBJ2-3
abundance: few

CDR3aa: CASSLESGVNTEAFF
CDR3nt: TGTGCCAGCAGCTTGGAGTCCGGGGTGAACACTGAAGCTTTCTTT
d_gene: -
v_gene: TRBV5-5
j_gene: TRBJ1-1
abundance: few

CDR3aa: CASSYVWADPSDTQYF
CDR3nt: TGTGCCAGCAGTTACGTTTGGGCTGACCCGTCCGATACGCAGTATTTT
d_gene: -
v_gene: TRBV6-5
j_gene: TRBJ2-3
abundance: many

CDR3aa: CASSSRKMSAVSYNEQFF
CDR3nt: TGTGCCAGCAGCTCAAGAAAAATGTCGGCCGTTTCCTACAATGAGCAGTTCTTC
d_gene: -
v_gene: TRBV11-1
j_gene: TRBJ2-1
abundance: -

CDR3aa: CASSSTGGDGYTF
CDR3nt: TGTGCCAGCAGCTCTACGGGAGGGGATGGCTACACCTTC
d_gene: -
v_gene: TRBV7-2
j_gene: TRBJ1-2
abundance: few

CDR3aa: CSAGTSGRVGEQFF
CDR3nt: TGCAGTGCTGGGACTAGCGGGAGAGTCGGTGAGCAGTTCTTC
d_gene: TRBD2
v_gene: TRBV20-1
j_gene: TRBJ2-1
abundance: many

CDR3aa: CSASLAAKGYF
CDR3nt: TGCAGTGCTAGTCTAGCGGCCAAGGGGTATTTT
d_gene: TRBD2
v_gene: TRBV20-1
j_gene: TRBJ2-3
abundance: -

CDR3aa: CSARRLAPYGDEQFF
CDR3nt: TGCAGTGCTAGACGCCTAGCGCCTTACGGCGATGAGCAGTTCTTC
d_gene: -
v_gene: TRBV20-1
j_gene: TRBJ2-1
abundance: -

CDR3aa: CASTPETSVTYNEQFF
CDR3nt: TGTGCCAGCACCCCGGAGACTAGCGTCACCTACAATGAGCAGTTCTTC
d_gene: TRBD2
v_gene: TRBV12-3/TRBV12-4
j_gene: TRBJ2-1
abundance: many

CDR3aa: CASSLGTGLDYGYTF
CDR3nt: TGTGCCAGCAGTTTAGGGACAGGGCTGGACTATGGCTACACCTTC
d_gene: TRBD1
v_gene: TRBV12-3/TRBV12-4
j_gene: TRBJ1-2
abundance: many

CDR3aa: CASSPPAGDEQFF
CDR3nt: TGTGCCAGCAGCCCACCAGCGGGAGATGAGCAGTTCTTC
d_gene: TRBD2
v_gene: TRBV9
j_gene: TRBJ2-1
abundance: many

CDR3aa: CSARKPGLAGYEQYF
CDR3nt: TGCAGTGCTAGAAAACCGGGACTAGCGGGCTACGAGCAGTACTTC
d_gene: TRBD2
v_gene: TRBV20-1
j_gene: TRBJ2-7
abundance: -

CDR3aa: CASSYPDSGGTGELFF
CDR3nt: TGTGCCAGCAGTTATCCAGACTCAGGGGGCACCGGGGAGCTGTTTTTT
d_gene: TRBD1
v_gene: TRBV6-2/TRBV6-3
j_gene: TRBJ2-2
abundance: many

CDR3aa: CASSRAQHTQYF
CDR3nt: TGTGCCAGCAGCCGGGCGCAGCATACGCAGTATTTT
d_gene: -
v_gene: TRBV12-3/TRBV12-4
j_gene: TRBJ2-3
abundance: -

CDR3aa: CASSTGQIGGYTF
CDR3nt: TGTGCCAGCAGCACAGGACAGATCGGTGGCTACACCTTC
d_gene: -
v_gene: TRBV12-3/TRBV12-4
j_gene: TRBJ1-2
abundance: -

CDR3aa: CASSGSEQYF
CDR3nt: TGTGCCAGCAGCGGCAGCGAGCAGTACTTC
d_gene: -
v_gene: TRBV7-9
j_gene: TRBJ2-7
abundance: many

CDR3aa: CASSGILAGGDETQYF
CDR3nt: TGCGCCAGCAGTGGGATATTAGCGGGAGGTGACGAGACCCAGTACTTC
d_gene: TRBD2
v_gene: TRBV10-2
j_gene: TRBJ2-5
abundance: few

CDR3aa: CASTRLAGGQETQYF
CDR3nt: TGTGCCAGCACCAGACTAGCGGGAGGGCAAGAGACCCAGTACTTC
d_gene: TRBD2
v_gene: TRBV5-4
j_gene: TRBJ2-5
abundance: few

CDR3aa: CASSDSVTMGYINEQYF
CDR3nt: TGTGCCAGCAGTGATAGTGTCACTATGGGATACATAAACGAGCAGTACTTC
d_gene: -
v_gene: TRBV25-1
j_gene: TRBJ2-7
abundance: -

CDR3aa: CSARESLNQGGQFF
CDR3nt: TGCAGTGCTAGAGAATCCCTCAACCAAGGGGGGCAGTTCTTC
d_gene: -
v_gene: TRBV20-1
j_gene: TRBJ2-1
abundance: many

CDR3aa: CSASFTRGATDTQYF
CDR3nt: TGCAGTGCTAGCTTCACTAGGGGAGCGACAGATACGCAGTATTTT
d_gene: -
v_gene: TRBV20-1
j_gene: TRBJ2-3
abundance: -

CDR3aa: CASSFPRRGQGAETQYF
CDR3nt: TGTGCCAGCAGCTTTCCCCGGAGGGGACAGGGGGCAGAGACCCAGTACTTC
d_gene: TRBD1
v_gene: TRBV5-4
j_gene: TRBJ2-5
abundance: few